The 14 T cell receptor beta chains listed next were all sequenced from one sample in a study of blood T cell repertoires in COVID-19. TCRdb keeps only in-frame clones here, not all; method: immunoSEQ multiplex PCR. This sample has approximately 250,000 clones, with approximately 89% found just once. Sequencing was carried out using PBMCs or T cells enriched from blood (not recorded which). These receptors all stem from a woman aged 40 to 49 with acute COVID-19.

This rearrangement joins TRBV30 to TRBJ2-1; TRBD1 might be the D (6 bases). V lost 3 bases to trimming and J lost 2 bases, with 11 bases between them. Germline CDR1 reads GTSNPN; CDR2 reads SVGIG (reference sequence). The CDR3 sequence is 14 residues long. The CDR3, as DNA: TGTGCCTGGAGAGGGGACACTGCCTACAATGAGCAGTTCTTC. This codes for CAWRGDTAYNEQFF.

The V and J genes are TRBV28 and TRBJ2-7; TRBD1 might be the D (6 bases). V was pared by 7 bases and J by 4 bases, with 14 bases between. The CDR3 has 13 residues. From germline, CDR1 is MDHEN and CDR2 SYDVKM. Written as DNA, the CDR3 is TGTGCCAGCACGGGACAAACCTCGTACGAGCAGTACTTC. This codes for CASTGQTSYEQYF.

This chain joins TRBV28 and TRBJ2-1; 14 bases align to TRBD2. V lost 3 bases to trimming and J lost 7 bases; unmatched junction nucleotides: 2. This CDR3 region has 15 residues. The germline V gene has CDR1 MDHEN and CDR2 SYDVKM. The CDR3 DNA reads TGTGCCAGCAGTTTGACTAGCGGGAGGGTAAATGAGCAGTTCTTC. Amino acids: CASSLTSGRVNEQFF.

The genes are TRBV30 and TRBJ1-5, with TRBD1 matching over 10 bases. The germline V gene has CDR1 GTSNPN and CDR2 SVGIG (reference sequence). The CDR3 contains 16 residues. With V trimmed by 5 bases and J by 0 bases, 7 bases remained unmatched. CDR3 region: CAWGIGTGVSNQPQHF. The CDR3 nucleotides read TGTGCCTGGGGAATCGGGACAGGGGTTAGCAATCAGCCCCAGCATTTT. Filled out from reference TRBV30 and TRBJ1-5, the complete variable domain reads SQTIHQWPATLVQPVGSPLSLECTVEGTSNPNLYWYRQAAGRGLQLLFYSVGIGQISSEVPQNLSASRPQDRQFILSSKKLLLSDSGFYLCAWGIGTGVSNQPQHFGDGTRLSIL.

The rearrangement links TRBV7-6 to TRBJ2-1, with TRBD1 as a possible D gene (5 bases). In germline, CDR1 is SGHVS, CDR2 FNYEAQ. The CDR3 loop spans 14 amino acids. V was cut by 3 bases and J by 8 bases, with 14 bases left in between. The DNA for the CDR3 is TGTGCCAGCAGCTTTTTCCAGGGTAAAGATGAGCAGTTCTTC. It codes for CASSFFQGKDEQFF. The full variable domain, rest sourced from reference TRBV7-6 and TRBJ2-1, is GAGVSQSPRYKVTKRGQDVALRCDPISGHVSLYWYRQALGQGPEFLTYFNYEAQQDKSGLPNDRFSAERPEGSISTLTIQRTEQRDSAMYRCASSFFQGKDEQFFGPGTRLTVL.

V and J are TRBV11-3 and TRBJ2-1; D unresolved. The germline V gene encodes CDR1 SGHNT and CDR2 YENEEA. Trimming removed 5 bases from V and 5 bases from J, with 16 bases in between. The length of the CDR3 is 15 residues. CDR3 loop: CASSQREVWNNEQFF. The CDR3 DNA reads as TGTGCCAGCAGCCAACGCGAGGTCTGGAACAATGAGCAGTTCTTC.

The CDR3 nucleotides are TGTGCCAGTTCCACAGGCCGACGTAGGGATACGCAGTATTTT. Protein product: CASSTGRRRDTQYF. This chain links TRBV3-1 (or the pseudogene TRBV3-2) with TRBJ2-3; weak D call: TRBD1 (5 bases). CDR3 length equals 14 residues. V gave up 9 bases and J gave up 6 bases, with 19 bases separating them. The germline gives CDR1 LGHDT, CDR2 YNNKEL (reference sequence).

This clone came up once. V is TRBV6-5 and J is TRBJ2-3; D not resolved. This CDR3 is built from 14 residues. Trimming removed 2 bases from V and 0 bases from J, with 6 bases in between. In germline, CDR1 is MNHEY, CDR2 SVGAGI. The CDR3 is CASSYAESTDTQYF. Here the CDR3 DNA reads TGTGCCAGCAGTTACGCGGAAAGCACAGATACGCAGTATTTT.

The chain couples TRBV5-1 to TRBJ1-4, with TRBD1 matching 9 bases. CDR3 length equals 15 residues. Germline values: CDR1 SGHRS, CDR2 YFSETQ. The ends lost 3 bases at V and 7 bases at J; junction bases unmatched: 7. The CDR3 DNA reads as TGCGCCAGCAGCTATGCAGGACAGGGGAGTGAAAAACTGTTTTTT. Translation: CASSYAGQGSEKLFF.

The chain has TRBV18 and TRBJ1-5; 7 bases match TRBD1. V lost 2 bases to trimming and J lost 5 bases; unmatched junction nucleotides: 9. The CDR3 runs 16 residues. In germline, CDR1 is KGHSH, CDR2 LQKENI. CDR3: CASSPTRNDRDQPQHF. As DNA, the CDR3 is TGTGCCAGCTCACCAACCCGGAACGACAGGGATCAGCCCCAGCATTTT.

The CDR3 region has the DNA TGTGCCAGCAGCCCACAGCCTCAACAAGAGACCCAGTACTTC. It translates to CASSPQPQQETQYF. J is TRBJ2-5 and V is TRBV9, with D unclear. The ends were cut back, 4 bases at V and 2 bases at J, with 12 bases in the middle. The CDR3 extends over 14 amino acids. Germline V gene sequence: CDR1 SGDLS, CDR2 YYNGEE.

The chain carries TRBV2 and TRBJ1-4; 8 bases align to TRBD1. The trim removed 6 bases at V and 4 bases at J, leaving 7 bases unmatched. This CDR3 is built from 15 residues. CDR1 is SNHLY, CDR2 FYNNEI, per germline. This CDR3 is CASRTDRGGNEKLFF. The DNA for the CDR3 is TGTGCCAGCAGGACAGACAGGGGCGGTAATGAAAAACTGTTTTTT. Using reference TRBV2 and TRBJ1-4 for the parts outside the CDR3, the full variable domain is EPEVTQTPSHQVTQMGQEVILRCVPISNHLYFYWYRQILGQKVEFLVSFYNNEISEKSEIFDDQFSVERPDGSNFTLKIRSTKLEDSAMYFCASRTDRGGNEKLFFGSGTQLSVL.

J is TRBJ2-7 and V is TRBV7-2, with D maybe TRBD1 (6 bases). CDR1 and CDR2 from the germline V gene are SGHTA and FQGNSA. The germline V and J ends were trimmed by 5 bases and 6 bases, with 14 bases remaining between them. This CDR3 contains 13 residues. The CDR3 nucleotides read TGTGCCAGCAGCGGGGGCCCCCTTGGCGAGCAGTACGTC. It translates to CASSGGPLGEQYV.

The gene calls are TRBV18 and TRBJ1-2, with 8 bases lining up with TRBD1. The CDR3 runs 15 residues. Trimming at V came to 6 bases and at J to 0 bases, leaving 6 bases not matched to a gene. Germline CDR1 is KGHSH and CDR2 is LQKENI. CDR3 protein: CASSRWTGTNYGYTF. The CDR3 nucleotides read TGTGCCAGCTCGCGTTGGACAGGGACTAACTATGGCTACACCTTC.